Below, 7 T cell receptor beta chains from the same sample are listed, as sequenced in a study of T-cell memory formation after mild COVID-19 (dated by TCRdb to the early 2020s). Library preparation was by 5' RACE. Sequencing took place on an Illumina NovaSeq 6000. TCRdb reprocessed the public reads (quality trimming at Q25 with fastp, clone calling with MiXCR) and kept in-frame beta chains. Every entry covers one CDR3 protein and lists the most common genes and DNA from its rows. In this sample the table shows 65,000 to 95,000 distinct CDR3 sequences, 13% of which occur a single time. Around two fifths of the sample comes from the top ten. The sequenced sample was PBMCs or a T cell subset sorted from them (not recorded which). The receptors shown here come from a man between 18 and 35 years old who had mild COVID-19 (a few samples of this study predate the infection). The sample titles of this study are shuffled in the database, so cell type and time point are left out; the donor was told from shared clones.

The V gene is TRBV12-3 or TRBV12-4, the J gene TRBJ2-1; D is ambiguous. V lost 1 base and J lost 7, with 8 bases in between. This CDR3 contains 13 residues. The DNA for the CDR3 is TGTGCCAGCAGTTTAGGTGCAGTGAATGAGCAGTTCTTC. Translation gives CASSLGAVNEQFF.

This chain connects TRBV20-1 to TRBJ2-7; 9 bases align to TRBD2. The germline V gene encodes CDR1 DFQATT and CDR2 SNEGSKA (reference sequence). The V segment lost 1 base and the J segment 0 bases; nucleotides outside the gene matches: 4. This CDR3 is 15 amino acids long. As DNA, the CDR3 is TGCAGTGCTAGAGCGAGCGGGGGGCCCTCCTACGAGCAGTACTTC. This encodes CSARASGGPSYEQYF.

This chain uses TRBV12-3 or TRBV12-4 with TRBJ2-7; TRBD2 agrees at 14 bases. V lost 5 bases, J lost 0 bases, and 12 bases stayed unmatched. CDR3 length: 19 amino acids. The CDR3 DNA follows: TGTGCCAGCAGTCGCCGACTAGCGGGGGGGCGTTTCGACTCCTACGAGCAGTACTTC. Its translation: CASSRRLAGGRFDSYEQYF.

The CDR3: CSVEPRSQETQYF. The CDR3 coding sequence is TGCAGCGTTGAACCCCGGAGCCAAGAGACCCAGTACTTC. This chain joins TRBV29-1 and TRBJ2-5; the D is unclear. The CDR3 is made up of 13 amino acids. V lost 2 bases and J lost 1, with 8 bases in between. In germline, CDR1 is SQVTM, CDR2 ANQGSEA. Full variable domain (outside the CDR3, taken from reference TRBV29-1 and TRBJ2-5): SAVISQKPSRDICQRGTSLTIQCQVDSQVTMMFWYRQQPGQSLTLIATANQGSEATYESGFVIDKFPISRPNLTFSTLTVSNMSPEDSSIYLCSVEPRSQETQYFGPGTRLLVL.

This clonotype has just a few counts. CDR3 nucleotide sequence: TGCGCCAGCAGCTGGACAGGGGGCGATGAGCAGTTCTTC. Residues: CASSWTGGDEQFF. The rearrangement links TRBV5-1 to TRBJ2-1; 11 bases match TRBD1. The CDR3 runs 13 residues. Germline V CDR1 and CDR2: SGHRS, YFSETQ. With V trimmed by 3 bases and J by 8 bases, 1 base remained unmatched.

This clonotype was seen a few times. The chain links TRBV28 to TRBJ1-5; D is undetermined. Germline V gene lookup returns CDR1 MDHEN and CDR2 SYDVKM. The CDR3 covers 14 residues. Trimming took off 6 bases at V and 1 base at J, with 10 bases between the two ends. The CDR3: CASSPPVSNQPQHF. CDR3 DNA sequence: TGTGCCAGCAGCCCGCCGGTGAGCAATCAGCCCCAGCATTTT. The whole variable domain, remainder taken from reference TRBV28 and TRBJ1-5, is DVKVTQSSRYLVKRTGEKVFLECVQDMDHENMFWYRQDPGLGLRLIYFSYDVKMKEKGDIPEGYSVSREKKERFSLILESASTNQTSMYLCASSPPVSNQPQHFGDGTRLSIL.

The V gene is TRBV9, the J gene TRBJ1-6; 9 bases align to TRBD1. Per the germline V gene, CDR1 is SGDLS and CDR2 is YYNGEE. V was clipped by 5 bases and J by 4 bases; unmatched bases: 1. The CDR3 is made up of 14 amino acids. The CDR3: CASRGTGYNSPLHF. The CDR3 nucleotides read TGTGCCAGCAGGGGGACAGGGTATAATTCACCCCTCCACTTT.